This T cell receptor beta chain was retrieved from a study of blood T cell repertoires in COVID-19. Study summary: Both acute and convalescent COVID-19 samples were obtained from the United States, Italy and Spain.

Measured with immunoSEQ multiplex PCR; TCRdb has only the in-frame clones, and not every one. The sample lists a few hundred thousand clones; less than 90% were seen once. Trimming removed 2 bases from V and 7 bases from J, with 14 bases in between. CDR3 length: 15 amino acids. The V gene's germline CDR1 is MNHNY and CDR2 SVGAGI (reference sequence). The rearrangement links TRBV6-6 to TRBJ2-2; no clear D. The receptor comes from a middle-aged woman who had recovered from COVID-19. The specimen sequenced was peripheral blood. CDR3 sequence reads: CASSYPETLGGELFF. CDR3 DNA: TGTGCCAGCAGTTACCCTGAGACTCTCGGCGGGGAGCTGTTTTTT.